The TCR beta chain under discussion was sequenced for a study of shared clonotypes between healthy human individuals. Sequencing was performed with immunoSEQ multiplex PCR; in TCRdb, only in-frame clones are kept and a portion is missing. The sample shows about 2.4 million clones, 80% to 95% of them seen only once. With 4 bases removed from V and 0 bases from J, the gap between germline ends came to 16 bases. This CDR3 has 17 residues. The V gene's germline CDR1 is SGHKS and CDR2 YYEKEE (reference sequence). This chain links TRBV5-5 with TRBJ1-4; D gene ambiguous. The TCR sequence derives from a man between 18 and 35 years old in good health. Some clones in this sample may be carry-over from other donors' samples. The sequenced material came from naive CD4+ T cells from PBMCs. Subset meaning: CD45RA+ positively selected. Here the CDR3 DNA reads TGTGCCAGCAGCCCCCCCCGGACGGTTGCAACTAATGAAAAACTGTTTTTT. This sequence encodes CASSPPRTVATNEKLFF.